These T cell receptor beta chains were read from a single sample in a study of OX40 agonist ivuxolimab in advanced cancers. Using immunoSEQ multiplex PCR, the repertoire was profiled, and TCRdb retains in-frame clones only, with some absent. The sample carries roughly 60,000 clones, about 89% recorded once. The sample consisted of CD4+ or CD8+ T cells sorted from blood, taken in a trial of the OX40 agonist ivuxolimab. These receptors all come from an adult with an advanced solid tumor such as melanoma, head and neck, liver or kidney cancer. Both conserved end residues are part of each CDR3. Fields, in order: CDR3 DNA, CDR3 protein, V gene, clone size, CDR3 length, D gene, J gene. The D gene is left open where the match is weak. A clone size is listed for some rows: how often the clone was seen (once, few, many), or a class if it is expanded.

DNA: TGTGCCACAAGTGCCGCCTACAATGAGCAGTTCTTC
CDR3: CATSAAYNEQFF
V: TRBV15
size: -
length: 12
D: -
J: TRBJ2-1

DNA: TGTGCCAGCAGAGGGAGCCGGGGCTACAATGAGCAGTTCTTC
CDR3: CASRGSRGYNEQFF
V: TRBV5-4
size: -
length: 14
D: -
J: TRBJ2-1

DNA: TGTGCCAGCAGCTTCAGCGGGGAGGAGACCCAGTACTTC
CDR3: CASSFSGEETQYF
V: TRBV5-6
size: -
length: 13
D: TRBD2
J: TRBJ2-5

DNA: TGTGCCACCAGCATGCGACAGGAAGATACGCAGTATTTT
CDR3: CATSMRQEDTQYF
V: TRBV15
size: -
length: 13
D: -
J: TRBJ2-3

DNA: TGTGCCAGCGGGCCGTATGGAAACACCATATATTTT
CDR3: CASGPYGNTIYF
V: TRBV5-4
size: -
length: 12
D: -
J: TRBJ1-3

DNA: TGTGCCAGCAGGCCGGGCTCCCATCAGCCCCAGCATTTT
CDR3: CASRPGSHQPQHF
V: TRBV6-5
size: few
length: 13
D: -
J: TRBJ1-5

DNA: TGTGCCAGCAGCCCCACCCTGCGGGCCATAGGGGAGCAGTACTTC
CDR3: CASSPTLRAIGEQYF
V: TRBV28
size: -
length: 15
D: -
J: TRBJ2-7

DNA: TGTGCCAGCAGCTCACCGCGGGGGCTGGTCGGGGAGCTGTTTTTT
CDR3: CASSSPRGLVGELFF
V: TRBV21-1
size: -
length: 15
D: -
J: TRBJ2-2

DNA: TGTGCCAGCAGAGGGAGCGGCCAGCGGGAATACGAGCAGTACTTC
CDR3: CASRGSGQREYEQYF
V: TRBV6-1
size: once
length: 15
D: TRBD2
J: TRBJ2-7

DNA: TGTGCCAGCAGCACCGGACGGTATAATGAAAAACTGTTTTTT
CDR3: CASSTGRYNEKLFF
V: TRBV7-2
size: -
length: 14
D: -
J: TRBJ1-4

DNA: TGTGCCAGCAGCGAAGACAGGGCCACTAGCACAGATACGCAGTATTTT
CDR3: CASSEDRATSTDTQYF
V: TRBV7-2
size: once
length: 16
D: TRBD1
J: TRBJ2-3

DNA: TGTGCCAGCTCACCACCGGGAAAAACTAGCAATAATGAGCAGTTCTTC
CDR3: CASSPPGKTSNNEQFF
V: TRBV18
size: -
length: 16
D: -
J: TRBJ2-1

DNA: TGTGCCAGCAGTTTACTAGCGGGAGGAACCGGGGAGCTGTTTTTT
CDR3: CASSLLAGGTGELFF
V: TRBV28
size: -
length: 15
D: TRBD2
J: TRBJ2-2

DNA: TGTGCCAGCAGTCTAACTAGCGGGAGGGCAGATACGCAGTATTTT
CDR3: CASSLTSGRADTQYF
V: TRBV28
size: -
length: 15
D: TRBD2
J: TRBJ2-3

DNA: TGTGCCAGCAGCGCACAGACAGGAGCACAAGATACGCAGTATTTT
CDR3: CASSAQTGAQDTQYF
V: TRBV9
size: -
length: 15
D: -
J: TRBJ2-3

DNA: TGTGCCAGCAGCGACGGGGCGGGAGCCCTTGGCTACACCTTC
CDR3: CASSDGAGALGYTF
V: TRBV9
size: -
length: 14
D: -
J: TRBJ1-2

DNA: TGTGCCAGCAGTTTATTAGGCAGGTGGGCTGAAGCTTTCTTT
CDR3: CASSLLGRWAEAFF
V: TRBV27
size: -
length: 14
D: -
J: TRBJ1-1

DNA: TGTGCCAGCTCTCGCATTGCGAACACTGAAGCTTTCTTT
CDR3: CASSRIANTEAFF
V: TRBV18
size: -
length: 13
D: -
J: TRBJ1-1

DNA: TGCGCCAGCAGTACCTCAGGGGACCCGGGGGACACCATATATTTT
CDR3: CASSTSGDPGDTIYF
V: TRBV5-1
size: -
length: 15
D: -
J: TRBJ1-3

DNA: TGTGCCAGCAGTTTCGGACAGACTTCGGCTAACTATGGCTACACCTTC
CDR3: CASSFGQTSANYGYTF
V: TRBV28
size: -
length: 16
D: -
J: TRBJ1-2

DNA: TGTGCCAGCAGTCCGACATCTGGGGCCAACGTCCTGACTTTC
CDR3: CASSPTSGANVLTF
V: TRBV27
size: -
length: 14
D: -
J: TRBJ2-6

DNA: TGTGCCGGAGTAGCAGACACAGATACGCAGTATTTT
CDR3: CAGVADTDTQYF
V: TRBV2
size: -
length: 12
D: -
J: TRBJ2-3

DNA: TGTGCCAGCAGCGTAGGGACAGGGGACTATGGCTACACCTTC
CDR3: CASSVGTGDYGYTF
V: TRBV9
size: -
length: 14
D: TRBD1
J: TRBJ1-2

DNA: TGCGCCAGCAGACCGGGACAGAGCGGTTATTACGAGCAGTACTTC
CDR3: CASRPGQSGYYEQYF
V: TRBV5-1
size: few
length: 15
D: TRBD1
J: TRBJ2-7

DNA: TGTGCCAGCGAAACCGGGACAGGGGGCTTTCGCGAGCAGTACTTC
CDR3: CASETGTGGFREQYF
V: TRBV18
size: -
length: 15
D: TRBD1
J: TRBJ2-7

DNA: TGTGCCATCAGTGTGACCGGGACTAGCGGACCAGGTGGATACGAGCAGTACTTC
CDR3: CAISVTGTSGPGGYEQYF
V: TRBV10-3
size: -
length: 18
D: TRBD2
J: TRBJ2-7

DNA: TGTGCCAGCAGACCGCCGCGGGTTGGGGCCCAGCCCCAGCATTTT
CDR3: CASRPPRVGAQPQHF
V: TRBV28
size: -
length: 15
D: -
J: TRBJ1-5

DNA: TGTGCCAGCAGTTTATCGGGACAGGGCTATCAGCCCCAGCATTTT
CDR3: CASSLSGQGYQPQHF
V: TRBV28
size: -
length: 15
D: TRBD1
J: TRBJ1-5

DNA: TGTGCCAGCAGCCCGGGACAGAGCGTAAACATTCAGTACTTC
CDR3: CASSPGQSVNIQYF
V: TRBV2
size: -
length: 14
D: TRBD1
J: TRBJ2-4

DNA: TGTGCCAGCAGCGGGTCGGGAGAAGAGCAGTTCTTC
CDR3: CASSGSGEEQFF
V: TRBV11-3
size: -
length: 12
D: -
J: TRBJ2-1

DNA: TGTGCCAGCAGTTCCCCGGACAGGGGGGACACTGAAGCTTTCTTT
CDR3: CASSSPDRGDTEAFF
V: TRBV6-6
size: -
length: 15
D: TRBD1
J: TRBJ1-1

DNA: TGTGCCAGCAGCTTAACTTGGACAGGCGTTGCTTTCTTT
CDR3: CASSLTWTGVAFF
V: TRBV11-2
size: -
length: 13
D: TRBD1
J: TRBJ1-1

DNA: TGTGCCACCAGCAGAGAAGTGGGACTAACCTACAATGAGCAGTTCTTC
CDR3: CATSREVGLTYNEQFF
V: TRBV15
size: -
length: 16
D: TRBD2
J: TRBJ2-1

DNA: TGTGCCAGCAGCGGGGAGACTAGCGGGTGGACCTACAATGAGCAGTTCTTC
CDR3: CASSGETSGWTYNEQFF
V: TRBV9
size: -
length: 17
D: TRBD2
J: TRBJ2-1

DNA: TGTGCCAGCAGCTTAGATTGGGGGTACGAGCAGTACTTC
CDR3: CASSLDWGYEQYF
V: TRBV7-2
size: many
length: 13
D: -
J: TRBJ2-7

DNA: TGCGCCAGCGCTCCAGGGGGCTGGGAGACCCAGTACTTC
CDR3: CASAPGGWETQYF
V: TRBV4-1
size: -
length: 13
D: TRBD1
J: TRBJ2-5

DNA: TGTGCCTGGAAAGGTGGGAACTCTGGAAACACCATATATTTT
CDR3: CAWKGGNSGNTIYF
V: TRBV30
size: -
length: 14
D: -
J: TRBJ1-3

DNA: TGTGCCAGCAGCTTAGCGCGCCAGTCCTACAATGAGCAGTTCTTC
CDR3: CASSLARQSYNEQFF
V: TRBV7-2
size: -
length: 15
D: -
J: TRBJ2-1

DNA: TGTGCCAGCAGTGAAGATGGGTACACCTTC
CDR3: CASSEDGYTF
V: TRBV6-5
size: -
length: 10
D: -
J: TRBJ1-2

DNA: TGTGCCAGCAGCTTAAGGGACAGGGCCTACAATGAGCAGTTCTTC
CDR3: CASSLRDRAYNEQFF
V: TRBV11-1
size: -
length: 15
D: TRBD1
J: TRBJ2-1

DNA: TGTGCCATCAGTGGCTCGACAGGGGGCCTGGTGAACACTGAAGCTTTCTTT
CDR3: CAISGSTGGLVNTEAFF
V: TRBV10-3
size: -
length: 17
D: TRBD1
J: TRBJ1-1

DNA: TGTGCCAGTACCTTCGGCAGGGGAGACGGCTACACCTTC
CDR3: CASTFGRGDGYTF
V: TRBV19
size: -
length: 13
D: -
J: TRBJ1-2

DNA: TGTGCCAGCTTGGATGCGGGTAATGAAAAACTGTTTTTT
CDR3: CASLDAGNEKLFF
V: TRBV28
size: -
length: 13
D: -
J: TRBJ1-4

DNA: TGCAGTGCTAGAAACAGGGAAAAACTGTTTTTT
CDR3: CSARNREKLFF
V: TRBV20-1
size: -
length: 11
D: -
J: TRBJ1-4

DNA: TGTGCCAGTGTACTCGGAAGGGCGGTTAATTCACCCCTCCACTTT
CDR3: CASVLGRAVNSPLHF
V: TRBV2
size: -
length: 15
D: -
J: TRBJ1-6

DNA: TGTGCCACCGTGACGGGAGGAAACACCATATATTTT
CDR3: CATVTGGNTIYF
V: TRBV28
size: few
length: 12
D: -
J: TRBJ1-3

DNA: TGTGCCAGCACCTCGGGACAGGGGGCTGGAGGCTACACCTTC
CDR3: CASTSGQGAGGYTF
V: TRBV5-4
size: -
length: 14
D: TRBD1
J: TRBJ1-2

DNA: TGTGCCAGCAGCGTTACTAGCGGGAGGCTCACAGATACGCAGTATTTT
CDR3: CASSVTSGRLTDTQYF
V: TRBV9
size: once
length: 16
D: TRBD2
J: TRBJ2-3

DNA: TGTGCCAGCTCACCACCGGGAGAGACCCAGTACTTC
CDR3: CASSPPGETQYF
V: TRBV18
size: -
length: 12
D: -
J: TRBJ2-5

DNA: TGCGCCAGCAGTGAGTCCAGGGCCAGAGATACGCAGTATTTT
CDR3: CASSESRARDTQYF
V: TRBV10-1
size: -
length: 14
D: -
J: TRBJ2-3

DNA: TGCAGCGCCCGACTAGCGGGAGGCCGGGGGGAGCAGTACTTC
CDR3: CSARLAGGRGEQYF
V: TRBV29-1
size: -
length: 14
D: TRBD2
J: TRBJ2-7

DNA: TGTGCCAGCAGTGCACAGCCAGCAGGGAGCACAGATACGCAGTATTTT
CDR3: CASSAQPAGSTDTQYF
V: TRBV6-4
size: -
length: 16
D: -
J: TRBJ2-3

DNA: TGTGCCAGCAGCTCGGGGCAGTTCTTACAAGAGACCCAGTACTTC
CDR3: CASSSGQFLQETQYF
V: TRBV11-3
size: once
length: 15
D: -
J: TRBJ2-5